The subject of this entry is one TCR beta chain. This record comes from a study of blood T cell repertoires in COVID-19. As for the study in general: Samples representing acute and convalescent COVID-19 were sourced from the United States, Italy and Spain. PBMCs, B-cell-depleted T cells, or T cells were the source of the cDNA or gDNA that made up the material.

The Seattle patients joined while their infection was active and were tracked longitudinally afterward. Per germline, CDR1 LNHNV and CDR2 YYDKDF (reference sequence). This CDR3 is built from 17 residues. Losses at the gene ends were 4 bases for V and 5 bases for J; bases not matched to a gene: 12. Methods used by the authors: Reference gene primer amplification gave estimated nucleated cell counts. Here immunoSEQ multiplex PCR was the method, and the copy in TCRdb shows in-frame clones only, minus some. The V and J calls and clone size are taken from that table; D and trimming were inferred from the DNA. This table holds about 300,000 clones, around 92% found once.

What was sequenced was peripheral blood. The sequence was obtained from a young woman with COVID-19, enrolled during active disease. The V and J genes are TRBV15 and TRBJ2-2, with TRBD2 identical over 8 bases. CDR3 sequence reads: CATSKESYGGETGELFF. CDR3 nucleotide sequence: TGTGCCACCAGCAAGGAATCTTACGGGGGGGAGACCGGGGAGCTGTTTTTT.